Detailed here is one T cell receptor (beta chain). Germline V gene data show CDR1 as SGHDT and CDR2 as YYEEEE. The J segment lost 5 bases and the V segment lost 0 bases, leaving 6 bases of the junction unmatched. The CDR3 is 16 residues long. This entry belongs to a study of T-cell reconstitution after alpha-beta-depleted transplantation in children. Unique molecular identifiers were used to barcode this TCRbeta library. One entry per CDR3 protein results from TCRdb running MiXCR on the PCR reads. The sample consists of some 500,000 distinct CDR3 sequences, about a sixth of them appearing once. The specimen comprised PBMCs from the stem cell graft donor, sampled from the stem cell graft. This rearrangement joins TRBV5-6 to TRBJ1-2; 11 nucleotides align to TRBD1. This receptor was taken from a human donor who donated a stem cell graft to a child with acute lymphoblastic leukemia. CDR3 DNA sequence: TGTGCCAGCAGCTTGGTGGACAGGGGGCCGGTGTATGGCTACACCTTC. It yields the protein CASSLVDRGPVYGYTF.